The TCR beta chain described here comes from a study of blood T cell repertoires in COVID-19. TCRdb keeps only in-frame clones here, not all; method: immunoSEQ multiplex PCR. Of approximately 200,000 clones in the sample, 70% to 85% were seen once. Enrollees, about 18 to 89 years old, lived in 24 US areas. Trimming took 1 base from V and 6 from J, leaving 22 bases between them. CDR1 is SQVTM and CDR2 is ANQGSEA in the germline V gene. The length of the CDR3 is 16 residues. The chain links TRBV29-1 to TRBJ2-7; tentatively, D is TRBD1 (8 bases). The TCR sequence derives from a woman aged 35 to 49 with acute COVID-19. Sequencing was done on a sample of PBMCs or T cells enriched from blood (not recorded which). CDR3 DNA: TGCAGCGTTGAAGTTGGACAGGGAGGGCGACGGACCGAGCAGTACTTC. Residues: CSVEVGQGGRRTEQYF.